These T cell receptor beta chains were read from a single sample in a study of T-cell reconstitution after alpha-beta-depleted transplantation in children. Via MiXCR, TCRdb re-called the PCR reads, giving one row per CDR3 protein. The sample shows around 580,000 distinct CDR3 sequences, roughly 23% of them seen only once. The specimen comprised PBMCs, mostly from graft donor cells, sampled 360 days after TCRalphabeta/CD19-depleted stem cell transplant. The receptors originated from a boy under three years old who had a stem cell transplant for acute myeloid leukemia, so the T cells may come from the graft donor. Both conserved end residues are part of each CDR3. D genes are given only for firm matches. The size entry is marked missing in some rows and otherwise reads once, few, many or a size class.

TRBJ1-1	-	-	TRBV15	CATSYTQVNTEAFF	TGTGCCACCAGCTACACACAGGTTAACACTGAAGCTTTCTTT
TRBJ2-6	-	TRBD1	TRBV6-5	CASSSPTGTIVGANVLTF	TGTGCCAGCAGTTCCCCGACAGGGACAATCGTCGGGGCCAACGTCCTGACTTTC
TRBJ2-1	many	TRBD2	TRBV5-5	CASSRTSGGINEQFF	TGTGCCAGCAGCCGGACTAGCGGGGGTATCAATGAGCAGTTCTTC
TRBJ2-1	many	-	TRBV10-3	CAISESGAYNEQFF	TGTGCCATCAGTGAGTCCGGGGCTTACAATGAGCAGTTCTTC
TRBJ1-3	few	-	TRBV6-5	CASSYAPNSGNTIYF	TGTGCCAGCAGTTACGCACCCAACTCTGGAAACACCATATATTTT
TRBJ2-1	many	-	TRBV20-1	CSLEGSYNEQFF	TGCAGTCTCGAGGGTTCTTACAATGAGCAGTTCTTC
TRBJ1-3	few	-	TRBV5-1	CASSPQNRGNTIYF	TGCGCCAGCAGCCCGCAGAACCGGGGAAACACCATATATTTT
TRBJ2-3	few	-	TRBV29-1	CSVEGWDVDTQYF	TGCAGCGTTGAAGGGTGGGACGTTGATACGCAGTATTTT
TRBJ2-1	many	-	TRBV7-2	CASSLDSGPYNEQFF	TGTGCCAGCAGCTTAGATAGCGGCCCATACAATGAGCAGTTCTTC
TRBJ1-2	few	TRBD1	TRBV12-3/TRBV12-4	CASSSQGGSYGYTF	TGTGCCAGCAGTTCCCAGGGGGGTAGCTATGGCTACACCTTC
TRBJ2-1	-	-	TRBV7-6	CASSSGGGSYNEQFF	TGTGCCAGCAGCTCAGGGGGGGGTTCCTACAATGAGCAGTTCTTC
TRBJ2-2	-	TRBD1	TRBV27	CASSLDRGRGTGELFF	TGTGCCAGCAGTCTCGACAGGGGGCGAGGAACCGGGGAGCTGTTTTTT
TRBJ2-1	few	-	TRBV20-1	CSAEEGYNEQFF	TGCAGTGCTGAGGAGGGTTACAATGAGCAGTTCTTC
TRBJ1-2	many	TRBD1	TRBV7-2	CASSSQTGEGYTF	TGTGCCAGCAGCTCCCAGACAGGGGAGGGCTACACCTTC
TRBJ2-7	-	-	TRBV29-1	CSVEGGLYRYEQYF	TGCAGCGTTGAAGGGGGTTTATATCGCTACGAGCAGTACTTC
TRBJ2-1	many	TRBD2	TRBV9	CASSVGTSGGSEEQFF	TGTGCCAGCAGCGTAGGGACTAGCGGGGGTTCGGAGGAGCAGTTCTTC
TRBJ1-2	many	-	TRBV7-9	CASSATGRPYGYTF	TGTGCCAGCAGCGCAACGGGACGTCCCTATGGCTACACCTTC
TRBJ2-4	many	-	TRBV12-3/TRBV12-4	CASTDGLLAKNIQYF	TGTGCCAGCACCGACGGGCTTCTAGCCAAAAACATTCAGTACTTC
TRBJ1-4	-	-	TRBV11-2	CASSLGVTIEKLFF	TGTGCCAGCAGCTTAGGAGTGACCATCGAAAAACTGTTTTTT
TRBJ1-5	many	-	TRBV12-3/TRBV12-4	CASSFRVSNQPQHF	TGTGCCAGCAGTTTCCGAGTGAGCAATCAGCCCCAGCATTTT
TRBJ1-4	few	-	TRBV29-1	CSAQQGELFF	TGCAGCGCCCAACAGGGAGAACTGTTTTTT
TRBJ2-3	many	-	TRBV12-3/TRBV12-4	CASRWERSTDTQYF	TGTGCCAGCAGATGGGAAAGGAGCACAGATACGCAGTATTTT
TRBJ2-2	few	-	TRBV7-2	CASSYPGRELFF	TGTGCCAGCAGCTATCCGGGCCGGGAGCTGTTTTTT
TRBJ1-2	-	-	TRBV10-3	CAISGGEPYGYTF	TGTGCCATCAGTGGCGGGGAGCCCTATGGCTACACCTTC
TRBJ1-1	many	TRBD1	TRBV29-1	CSVRTGGANTEAFF	TGCAGCGTGAGGACAGGGGGCGCGAACACTGAAGCTTTCTTT
TRBJ1-5	-	-	TRBV6-5	CASSYDSRSNQPQHF	TGTGCCAGCAGTTACGACAGCCGGAGCAATCAGCCCCAGCATTTT
TRBJ2-1	few	TRBD2	TRBV10-1	CASSEGSGGMNEQFF	TGCGCCAGCAGTGAAGGGAGCGGGGGAATGAATGAGCAGTTCTTC
TRBJ2-5	-	TRBD1	TRBV12-3/TRBV12-4	CASSLPGGRETQYF	TGTGCCAGCAGTCTCCCAGGGGGCAGAGAGACCCAGTACTTC
TRBJ2-3	few	-	TRBV25-1	CASSESAYDWLRGTDTQYF	TGTGCCAGCAGTGAATCCGCCTACGACTGGCTGCGGGGCACAGATACGCAGTATTTT
TRBJ1-6	many	-	TRBV21-1	CASSKGAQGNSPLHF	TGTGCCAGCAGCAAAGGGGCACAGGGAAATTCACCCCTCCACTTT